A selection of T cell receptor beta chains follows, all from one sample in a study of blood T cell repertoires in COVID-19. Repertoires were generated with immunoSEQ multiplex PCR, while TCRdb's copy carries only in-frame clones and drops some. The sample contains 55,000 to 60,000 clones, 70% to 80% of which appear only once. Source material: peripheral blood. The receptors stem from a man aged 50 or older with active or convalescent COVID-19. Both conserved end residues are part of each CDR3. The order of the fields is D gene, V gene, clone size, J gene, CDR3 DNA, CDR3 protein. D genes are given only for firm matches. Clone size is shown for a subset of rows, as once, few, many or a class of expanded clone.

D: NA
V: TRBV5-1
size: once
J: TRBJ2-5
DNA: TGCGCCAGCAGCTCGCCCTCTAGCGTTCGAGAGACCCAGTACTTC
CDR3: CASSSPSSVRETQYF

D: NA
V: TRBV27
size: few
J: TRBJ1-1
DNA: TGTGCCAGCATACAGAACACTGAAGCTTTCTTT
CDR3: CASIQNTEAFF

D: TRBD1
V: TRBV12-3/TRBV12-4
size: few
J: TRBJ1-6
DNA: TGTGCCAGCACGGACAGGGGAAATTCACCCCTCCACTTT
CDR3: CASTDRGNSPLHF

D: NA
V: TRBV29-1
size: NA
J: TRBJ2-7
DNA: TGCAGCGTTGAGAGCGGTACCTACGAGCAGTACTTC
CDR3: CSVESGTYEQYF

D: TRBD2
V: TRBV27
size: NA
J: TRBJ2-7
DNA: TGTGCCAGCAGTTACAGCGGGGGGACCGAGCAGTACTTC
CDR3: CASSYSGGTEQYF

D: NA
V: TRBV7-8
size: NA
J: TRBJ2-1
DNA: TGTGCCAGCAGCTCCGGCGCGGGGTTAAGAAATGAGCAGTTCTTC
CDR3: CASSSGAGLRNEQFF

D: NA
V: TRBV6-5
size: NA
J: TRBJ1-2
DNA: TGTGCCAGCAGCGGAGTACAGGGTGGCTATGGCTACACCTTC
CDR3: CASSGVQGGYGYTF

D: NA
V: TRBV29-1
size: NA
J: TRBJ2-3
DNA: TGCAGCGTTGGGGGGGCGCGGGAGTTAGATACGCAGTATTTT
CDR3: CSVGGARELDTQYF

D: TRBD1
V: TRBV3-1/TRBV3-2
size: NA
J: TRBJ1-1
DNA: TGTGCCAGCAGCCTGGGACAGATGAACACTGAAGCTTTCTTT
CDR3: CASSLGQMNTEAFF

D: NA
V: TRBV6-5
size: once
J: TRBJ1-6
DNA: TGTGCCAGCAGCCGAGGAGGTGTTTCACCCCTCCACTTT
CDR3: CASSRGGVSPLHF

D: TRBD2
V: TRBV18
size: NA
J: TRBJ2-7
DNA: TGTGCCAGCTCACCTGCGGGGGGAGAGGACGAGCAGTACTTC
CDR3: CASSPAGGEDEQYF

D: NA
V: TRBV29-1
size: few
J: TRBJ2-2
DNA: TGCAGCGTCGAGGAACCCCGAGGAACCGGGGAGCTGTTTTTT
CDR3: CSVEEPRGTGELFF

D: NA
V: TRBV5-1
size: NA
J: TRBJ1-2
DNA: TGCGCCAGCAGCCTCGGGGGAGATCGCTATGGCTACACCTTC
CDR3: CASSLGGDRYGYTF

D: TRBD1
V: TRBV6-5
size: NA
J: TRBJ1-4
DNA: TGTGCCAGCAGGAAACGACAGGGGGAGAATGAAAAACTGTTTTTT
CDR3: CASRKRQGENEKLFF

D: NA
V: TRBV12-3/TRBV12-4
size: NA
J: TRBJ1-1
DNA: TGTGCCAGCAGTTTTGGCCTGAACACTGAAGCTTTCTTT
CDR3: CASSFGLNTEAFF

D: NA
V: TRBV5-1
size: few
J: TRBJ2-7
DNA: TGCGCCAGCAGCTTGGATTACGGTACCTACGAGCAGTACTTC
CDR3: CASSLDYGTYEQYF

D: NA
V: TRBV27
size: NA
J: TRBJ1-6
DNA: TGTGCCAGCAGTTTTATTAGTTCACCCCTCCACTTT
CDR3: CASSFISSPLHF

D: TRBD1
V: TRBV19
size: few
J: TRBJ1-5
DNA: TGTGCCAGTAGTCCGTTGCGGGGACAGGGGGATCAGCCCCAGCATTTT
CDR3: CASSPLRGQGDQPQHF

D: TRBD1
V: TRBV19
size: NA
J: TRBJ1-4
DNA: TGTGCCAGTAGTATCTGGACAGGGGGTGAAAAACTGTTTTTT
CDR3: CASSIWTGGEKLFF

D: TRBD2
V: TRBV7-9
size: NA
J: TRBJ2-5
DNA: TGTGCCAGCAGCAGACTAGCGGGACGCCAAGAGACCCAGTACTTC
CDR3: CASSRLAGRQETQYF

D: NA
V: TRBV5-6
size: NA
J: TRBJ1-5
DNA: TGTGCCAGCAGCTTTTCCCGACAGCGACAGCCCCAGCATTTT
CDR3: CASSFSRQRQPQHF

D: NA
V: TRBV10-3
size: NA
J: TRBJ2-5
DNA: TGTGCCACCAGGCTAGCTCCCAGTGTTGTAGAGACCCAGTACTTC
CDR3: CATRLAPSVVETQYF

D: NA
V: TRBV7-2
size: NA
J: TRBJ2-3
DNA: TGTGCCAGCAGCCCCATGCGGGGCAGCACAGATACGCAGTATTTT
CDR3: CASSPMRGSTDTQYF

D: TRBD1
V: TRBV2
size: few
J: TRBJ2-7
DNA: TGTGCCAGCAGTTCCCAAGGGACAGTCACCTACGAGCAGTACTTC
CDR3: CASSSQGTVTYEQYF

D: NA
V: TRBV27
size: once
J: TRBJ1-5
DNA: TGTGCCAGCAGCTTCCGGGATAGCAATCAGCCCCAGCATTTT
CDR3: CASSFRDSNQPQHF

D: TRBD1
V: TRBV5-6
size: NA
J: TRBJ1-6
DNA: TGTGCCAGCAGCGCACGACAGGGGTGGTATTCCTATAATTCACCCCTCCACTTT
CDR3: CASSARQGWYSYNSPLHF

D: NA
V: TRBV19
size: NA
J: TRBJ2-1
DNA: TGTGCCAGTAGAGGGGGGGCGAGTTACAATGAGCAGTTCTTC
CDR3: CASRGGASYNEQFF

D: NA
V: TRBV2
size: medium-sized
J: TRBJ2-2
DNA: TGTGCCAGCGGGCGTAGCGTTCCCGGCGCCGGGGAGCTGTTTTTT
CDR3: CASGRSVPGAGELFF

D: TRBD2
V: TRBV3-1/TRBV3-2
size: NA
J: TRBJ2-1
DNA: TGTGCCAGCAGCCCACTAGCGGGGGGGCGTAATGAGCAGTTCTTC
CDR3: CASSPLAGGRNEQFF

D: NA
V: TRBV20-1
size: NA
J: TRBJ2-7
DNA: TGCAGTGCTAGTCAGGGAAGGGGCTCCTACGAGCAGTACTTC
CDR3: CSASQGRGSYEQYF

D: TRBD1
V: TRBV2
size: NA
J: TRBJ1-1
DNA: TGTGCCAGCACCTGGGGTCAGGGGGCTAGTGCTGAAGCTTTCTTT
CDR3: CASTWGQGASAEAFF

D: NA
V: TRBV5-6
size: few
J: TRBJ1-3
DNA: TGTGCCAGCAGCCTCCTAGGCGGAGTCTCTGGAAACACCATATATTTT
CDR3: CASSLLGGVSGNTIYF

D: NA
V: TRBV30
size: NA
J: TRBJ1-5
DNA: TGTGCCTGGAGCCAGGACTTTAGCAATCAGCCCCAGCATTTT
CDR3: CAWSQDFSNQPQHF

D: NA
V: TRBV6-5
size: NA
J: TRBJ1-1
DNA: TGTGCCAGCAGTTACGCCGCGATGATGAACACTGAAGCTTTCTTT
CDR3: CASSYAAMMNTEAFF

D: NA
V: TRBV6-5
size: NA
J: TRBJ1-5
DNA: TGTGCCAGCAGAGGAGAAGGGGGGGGCAATCAGCCCCAGCATTTT
CDR3: CASRGEGGGNQPQHF

D: TRBD1
V: TRBV24-1
size: NA
J: TRBJ2-3
DNA: TGTGCCACCAGTGATAGGACAGGCGATGGGACAGATACGCAGTATTTT
CDR3: CATSDRTGDGTDTQYF

D: TRBD1
V: TRBV11-2
size: NA
J: TRBJ1-2
DNA: TGTGCCAGCAGCTTATGGACAGGGGATTATGGCTACACCTTC
CDR3: CASSLWTGDYGYTF

D: NA
V: TRBV7-9
size: few
J: TRBJ1-2
DNA: TGTGCCAGCAGCTTAGGCGGACTCAACTATGGCTACACCTTC
CDR3: CASSLGGLNYGYTF

D: TRBD2
V: TRBV3-1/TRBV3-2
size: NA
J: TRBJ2-1
DNA: TGTGCCAGCAGGTTTTCTAGCGGGAAGGTGAAGGTCTACAATGAGCAGTTCTTC
CDR3: CASRFSSGKVKVYNEQFF

D: TRBD2
V: TRBV7-6
size: NA
J: TRBJ2-7
DNA: TGTGCCAGCAGCTTGCCCTCTCGGGCGGGACTAGCGAGTGAGCAGTACTTC
CDR3: CASSLPSRAGLASEQYF

D: NA
V: TRBV10-3
size: NA
J: TRBJ2-5
DNA: TGTGCCATCAGTGCGCCGGGTACTCGGGAGACCCAGTACTTC
CDR3: CAISAPGTRETQYF

D: TRBD1
V: TRBV6-5
size: NA
J: TRBJ1-5
DNA: TGTGCCAGCGCCCGACAGGGGTTGAATCAGCCCCAGCATTTT
CDR3: CASARQGLNQPQHF

D: TRBD2
V: TRBV27
size: NA
J: TRBJ2-5
DNA: TGTGCCAGCAGTCGGCCGGGACTAGCGGGGAACCAAGAGACCCAGTACTTC
CDR3: CASSRPGLAGNQETQYF

D: NA
V: TRBV7-8
size: NA
J: TRBJ1-3
DNA: TGTGCCAGCAGCGGAAGTGGTCCAGGGGCTGGAAACACCATATATTTT
CDR3: CASSGSGPGAGNTIYF

D: NA
V: TRBV5-8
size: NA
J: TRBJ2-1
DNA: TGTGCCAGCAGCTTGGAATGGAGCTACAATGAGCAGTTCTTC
CDR3: CASSLEWSYNEQFF

D: NA
V: TRBV12-3/TRBV12-4
size: once
J: TRBJ2-5
DNA: TGTGCCAGCAGTTTAAACAGCCAGATTACCCAGTACTTC
CDR3: CASSLNSQITQYF

D: TRBD2
V: TRBV15
size: NA
J: TRBJ2-7
DNA: TGTGCCACCAGCAGAGAAGGGACTAGGAGGAACGAGCAGTACTTC
CDR3: CATSREGTRRNEQYF

D: TRBD1
V: TRBV30
size: NA
J: TRBJ1-2
DNA: TGTGCCTGGTGGACAGGGGGCTTCTATGGCTACACCTTC
CDR3: CAWWTGGFYGYTF

D: NA
V: TRBV6-5
size: NA
J: TRBJ1-2
DNA: TGTGCCAGCGCCCTGCGAAGTACTAACTATGGCTACACCTTC
CDR3: CASALRSTNYGYTF